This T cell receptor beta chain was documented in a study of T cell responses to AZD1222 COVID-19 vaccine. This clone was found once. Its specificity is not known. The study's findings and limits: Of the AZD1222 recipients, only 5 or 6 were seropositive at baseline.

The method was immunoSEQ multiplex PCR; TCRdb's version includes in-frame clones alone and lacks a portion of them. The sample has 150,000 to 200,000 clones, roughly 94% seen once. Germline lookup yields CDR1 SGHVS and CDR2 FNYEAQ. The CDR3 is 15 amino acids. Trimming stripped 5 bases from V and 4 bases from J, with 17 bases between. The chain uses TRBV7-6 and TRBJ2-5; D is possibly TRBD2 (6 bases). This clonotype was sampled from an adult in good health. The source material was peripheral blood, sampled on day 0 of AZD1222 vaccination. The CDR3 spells CASSGGWLGAETQYF. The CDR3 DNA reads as TGTGCCAGCAGCGGAGGGTGGCTCGGCGCAGAGACCCAGTACTTC.